This is a list of T cell receptor beta chains from one sample in a study of blood T cell repertoires in COVID-19. Profiled with immunoSEQ multiplex PCR; TCRdb holds only in-frame clones, not every one. The sample has 100,000 to 150,000 clones; about nine tenths are singletons. Input material: peripheral blood. These receptors all stem from a human donor in a cohort sampled during active COVID-19. Both conserved end residues are part of each CDR3. A D gene is named only where the DNA matches it firmly. A row's size may be missing; if present it is once, few, many or a size class.

>TRBV18|TRBD1|.|TRBJ2-7
TGTGCCAGCTCACCTTTAAGACAGGGGAGCGGCGAGCAGTACTTC
CASSPLRQGSGEQYF
>TRBV7-2|.|.|TRBJ1-1
TGTGCCAGCAGCTCCCGTGGCGGGAACACTGAAGCTTTCTTT
CASSSRGGNTEAFF
>TRBV19|.|.|TRBJ1-1
TGTGCCAGTAGTATCGGTCTGTTGGTCGGCGCAGGGAGGGGCACTGAAGCTTTCTTT
CASSIGLLVGAGRGTEAFF
>TRBV6-5|TRBD1|once|TRBJ1-2
TGTGCCAGCAAGAACGGACAGGGACTCTATGGCTACACCTTC
CASKNGQGLYGYTF
>TRBV2|.|.|TRBJ1-5
TGTGCCAGCAGTGCCCGGGAGGGCGCCCAGCATTTT
CASSAREGAQHF
>TRBV5-1|TRBD1|.|TRBJ2-5
TGCGCCAGCACCTATGAGGGGACAGGGGGCGTAGGAGAGACCCAGTACTTC
CASTYEGTGGVGETQYF
>TRBV7-9|TRBD1|.|TRBJ1-4
TGTGCCAGCAGCTCACGGACAGGGGGCCTTAGTACGGGTGAAAAACTGTTTTTT
CASSSRTGGLSTGEKLFF
>TRBV12-5|.|few|TRBJ1-1
TGTGCTAGTGCTGTCACGGACAGAAACACTGAAGCTTTCTTT
CASAVTDRNTEAFF
>TRBV18|TRBD1|.|TRBJ1-1
TGTGCCAGCTCACCACCGGACAGGGGGCGCCGGGGCACTGAAGCTTTCTTT
CASSPPDRGRRGTEAFF
>TRBV29-1|TRBD1|.|TRBJ1-2
TGCAGCGTTGGGGACAGTTCCTATGGCTACACCTTC
CSVGDSSYGYTF
>TRBV11-3|TRBD1|few|TRBJ2-1
TGTGCCAGCAGCTGGGGACAGAACAATGAGCAGTTCTTC
CASSWGQNNEQFF
>TRBV5-1|.|.|TRBJ2-5
TGCGCCAGCAGGGACAGTGAAGAGACCCAGTACTTC
CASRDSEETQYF
>TRBV19|.|.|TRBJ2-5
TGTGCCAGTAGTGCCCCAGGGGCGGAGACCCAGTACTTC
CASSAPGAETQYF
>TRBV5-1|TRBD2|.|TRBJ2-7
TGCGCCAGCGCCGGGACTAGCGGCGAGGTCGAGCAGTACTTC
CASAGTSGEVEQYF
>TRBV29-1|.|.|TRBJ2-7
TGCAGCGGGCAGGGGTCTTCCTACGAGCAGTACTTC
CSGQGSSYEQYF
>TRBV21-1|.|.|TRBJ2-7
TGTGCCAGCAGCACCTTGGTAACAGGGGCATCCTACGAGCAGTACTTC
CASSTLVTGASYEQYF
>TRBV7-9|TRBD2|.|TRBJ2-5
TGTGCCAGCAGCTCAACCCGGACTAGCGGGGTTGGTGAGACCCAGTACTTC
CASSSTRTSGVGETQYF
>TRBV24-1|TRBD1|once|TRBJ2-5
TGTGCCACAGCCGGGACAGGGGGCCTGGAGACCCAGTACTTC
CATAGTGGLETQYF
>TRBV29-1|.|.|TRBJ1-2
TGCAGCGTTGTACACTCAGGGGCGCATGGCTACACCTTC
CSVVHSGAHGYTF
>TRBV7-6|TRBD2|once|TRBJ2-7
TGTGCCAGCAGCTTCGGACTAGCGGAGTCCTACGAGCAGTACTTC
CASSFGLAESYEQYF
>TRBV19|.|few|TRBJ1-1
TGTGCCAGTAGTATTCAAACGACAGCTAAAGCTTTCTTT
CASSIQTTAKAFF
>TRBV11-2|.|.|TRBJ1-6
TGTGCCAGCAGCTTTGTTACAGGTTCAGATTCACCCCTCCACTTT
CASSFVTGSDSPLHF
>TRBV30|.|.|TRBJ2-6
TGTGCCTGGGTGACTCGCTCTGGGGCCAACGTCCTGACTTTC
CAWVTRSGANVLTF
>TRBV5-4|.|.|TRBJ1-3
TGTGCCAGCAGCTTGTATGGGGGCGGAAACACCATATATTTT
CASSLYGGGNTIYF
>TRBV3-1/TRBV3-2|TRBD2|.|TRBJ2-7
TGTGCCAGCAGCCAAGCGGGGCGATCCGGACTAGCGAACCACGAGCAGTACTTC
CASSQAGRSGLANHEQYF
>TRBV6-5|TRBD2|.|TRBJ2-1
TGTGCCAGCAGTTACTCGTTAACTAGCGGGAGAAATGAGCAGTTCTTC
CASSYSLTSGRNEQFF
>TRBV19|.|few|TRBJ1-4
TGTGCCAGTAGTATAGCGAAGGGGGACGGTGAAAAACTGTTTTTT
CASSIAKGDGEKLFF
>TRBV19|TRBD1|.|TRBJ2-7
TGTGCCAGTAGTAAGGGACAGGGGGCCGACATCTACGAGCAGTACTTC
CASSKGQGADIYEQYF
>TRBV5-4|TRBD1|.|TRBJ2-7
TGTGCCAGCAGCTTCGGGACAGGGGGCTCCTACGAGCAGTACTTC
CASSFGTGGSYEQYF
>TRBV9|.|.|TRBJ2-1
TGTGCCAGCAGCGTAGAGCGGAGCTCCTACAATGAGCAGTTCTTC
CASSVERSSYNEQFF
>TRBV5-1|TRBD2|.|TRBJ2-2
TGCGCCAGCAGCATGGGACTAGCGGGAACGAACACCGGGGAGCTGTTTTTT
CASSMGLAGTNTGELFF
>TRBV7-2|TRBD1|.|TRBJ2-5
TGTGCCAGCAGCCCACAACAAGGACAGGGGGGGACCCAGTACTTC
CASSPQQGQGGTQYF
>TRBV12-3/TRBV12-4|.|.|TRBJ2-3
TGTGCCAGCACCCTGCTCCTAGGAGATACGCAGTATTTT
CASTLLLGDTQYF
>TRBV11-2|.|.|TRBJ2-1
TGTGCCAGCAGCTTAGGGACAGAGGGGAATGAGCAGTTCTTC
CASSLGTEGNEQFF
>TRBV9|TRBD2|few|TRBJ2-3
TGTGCCAGCAGCCGTGGGACTAGCGGGAACACAGATACGCAGTATTTT
CASSRGTSGNTDTQYF
>TRBV11-3|.|.|TRBJ1-3
TGTGCCAGCAGCTTTGTAACTGGAAACACCATATATTTT
CASSFVTGNTIYF
>TRBV28|.|.|TRBJ1-3
TGTGCCAGCGGAGGCCAACTGTACTCTGGAAACACCATATATTTT
CASGGQLYSGNTIYF